This is a list of T cell receptor beta chains from one sample in a study of OX40 agonist ivuxolimab in advanced cancers. Assay used: immunoSEQ multiplex PCR; TCRdb lists only in-frame clones, some missing. This table has 90,000 to 150,000 clones, 80% to 90% appearing once. This specimen consisted of CD4+ or CD8+ T cells sorted from blood, obtained in a trial of the OX40 agonist ivuxolimab. Receptors were obtained from an adult with an advanced solid tumor such as melanoma, head and neck, liver or kidney cancer. CDR3s include the opening cysteine and the closing phenylalanine or tryptophan. Each record gives: clone size, V gene, D gene, J gene, CDR3 DNA, CDR3 protein. The D gene is left open where the match is weak. Expanded clones are given a class, and other clones once, few, many or no size at all.

>.|TRBV28|TRBD1|TRBJ2-7
TGTGCCAGCATGGGACAGGGGTACGAGCAGTACTTC
CASMGQGYEQYF
>.|TRBV6-6|TRBD1|TRBJ2-5
TGTGCCAGCAGCCTTAGAGGGACAGGGGGGGAGACCCAGTACTTC
CASSLRGTGGETQYF
>.|TRBV30|.|TRBJ1-5
TGTGCCTGGAGTGGGTCAGCAAATCAGCCCCAGCATTTT
CAWSGSANQPQHF
>.|TRBV4-3|.|TRBJ1-1
TGCGCCAGCAGCCCCTCGACGGATGGGGACACTGAAGCTTTCTTT
CASSPSTDGDTEAFF
>.|TRBV7-9|.|TRBJ2-5
TGTGCCAGCAGCTTAGATCTCAAAGAGACCCAGTACTTC
CASSLDLKETQYF
>.|TRBV11-3|.|TRBJ1-1
TGTGCCAGCAGCTTGGACCTGGACACTGAAGCTTTCTTT
CASSLDLDTEAFF
>.|TRBV25-1|.|TRBJ1-1
TGTGCCAGCAGTGAATCGAGGGGAAGCATGAACACTGAAGCTTTCTTT
CASSESRGSMNTEAFF
>.|TRBV7-2|.|TRBJ2-2
TGTGCCAGCAGCCCGGAGGGCGGGGTCACCGGGGAGCTGTTTTTT
CASSPEGGVTGELFF
>once|TRBV7-9|TRBD1|TRBJ2-5
TGTGCCAGCAGCTTAGGTGACAGGGGTAAAGAGACCCAGTACTTC
CASSLGDRGKETQYF
>few|TRBV28|.|TRBJ2-7
TGTGCCAGCAGTGCTGGCAAGGGCGAGCAGTACTTC
CASSAGKGEQYF
>.|TRBV5-4|.|TRBJ1-3
TGTGCCAGCAGCTTGGGCCTTGCTGGAAACACCATATATTTT
CASSLGLAGNTIYF
>once|TRBV30|.|TRBJ2-4
TGTGCCTGGAGTGGAACGCGGTTAGCCAAAAACATTCAGTACTTC
CAWSGTRLAKNIQYF
>.|TRBV19|.|TRBJ1-5
TGTGCCACGTCGGAGGGCCAGCCCCAGCATTTT
CATSEGQPQHF
>.|TRBV18|.|TRBJ1-5
TGTGCCAGCTCCCTTACAGAGAACAATCAGCCCCAGCATTTT
CASSLTENNQPQHF
>few|TRBV25-1|.|TRBJ1-2
TGTGCCAGCAGTGAATCTCGGGGGGCCTATGGCTACACCTTC
CASSESRGAYGYTF
>.|TRBV7-9|.|TRBJ1-4
TGTGCCAGCAGCTTAGCAGGGCGAGGAAATGAAAAACTGTTTTTT
CASSLAGRGNEKLFF
>.|TRBV5-4|TRBD1|TRBJ2-5
TGTGCCAGCAGCGGACAGGGGGAGACCCAGTACTTC
CASSGQGETQYF
>.|TRBV27|.|TRBJ1-2
TGTGCCAGCAGCAACGCGGCGGGGGTTCGTGGCTACACCTTC
CASSNAAGVRGYTF
>.|TRBV7-2|.|TRBJ1-1
TGTGCCAGCAGCTTAGGGCCGAGTCCGAACACTGAAGCTTTCTTT
CASSLGPSPNTEAFF
>.|TRBV19|.|TRBJ2-3
TGTGCCAGTAGTGTTGAGGGGACCGATACGCAGTATTTT
CASSVEGTDTQYF
>few|TRBV28|.|TRBJ1-5
TGTGCCAGCAGTTTGGGGACGACTCAGCCCCAGCATTTT
CASSLGTTQPQHF
>.|TRBV10-3|.|TRBJ2-3
TGTGCCATCAGTGGGCCGGCAGATACGCAGTATTTT
CAISGPADTQYF
>.|TRBV28|.|TRBJ1-4
TGTGCCAGCATCTCCGGAGCCTTCCTGGGTGAAAAACTGTTTTTT
CASISGAFLGEKLFF
>.|TRBV19|.|TRBJ2-7
TGTGCCAGTAGTAGGACCGGGGACCGCGGGGACTACGAGCAGTACTTC
CASSRTGDRGDYEQYF
>once|TRBV4-1|TRBD1|TRBJ1-2
TGCGCCAGCAGCAGGGGGCAGGGCTATGGCTACACCTTC
CASSRGQGYGYTF
>.|TRBV15|.|TRBJ2-1
TGTGCCACCAGCAGAGATGCGGGTCTGGCTACGGAGCAGTTCTTC
CATSRDAGLATEQFF
>.|TRBV29-1|.|TRBJ1-1
TGCAGCGTTGAAGAACCGGACCGCCGGACTGAAGCTTTCTTT
CSVEEPDRRTEAFF
>.|TRBV15|.|TRBJ2-3
TGTGCCACCAGCAGAGGACGGGTCGATACGCAGTATTTT
CATSRGRVDTQYF
>once|TRBV29-1|.|TRBJ2-3
TGCAGCGTTGAACACCCCAACACAGATACGCAGTATTTT
CSVEHPNTDTQYF
>.|TRBV30|.|TRBJ2-7
TGTGCCTGGAGTAATTTCGGGAAAGGGGAGCAGTACTTC
CAWSNFGKGEQYF
>few|TRBV30|.|TRBJ2-3
TGTGCCCTAGACTCGCTCACAGATACGCAGTATTTT
CALDSLTDTQYF
>.|TRBV5-4|TRBD2|TRBJ2-1
TGTGCCAGCAGCCTTGCGGGGGTCTCCTACAATGAGCAGTTCTTC
CASSLAGVSYNEQFF
>few|TRBV27|.|TRBJ1-5
TGTGCCAGCAGTCCCACCAGCAATCAGCCCCAGCATTTT
CASSPTSNQPQHF
>.|TRBV9|.|TRBJ1-5
TGTGCCAGCAGCGTAGTTCGAGGGGGCAATCAGCCCCAGCATTTT
CASSVVRGGNQPQHF
>.|TRBV5-8|.|TRBJ2-1
TGTGCCAGCAGCTTGGCCAGGGGAGGGAACTCCTACAATGAGCAGTTCTTC
CASSLARGGNSYNEQFF
>.|TRBV27|.|TRBJ2-7
TGTGCCAGCAGTTCTTTGGACAGCGCCGAGCAGTACTTC
CASSSLDSAEQYF
>once|TRBV11-2|.|TRBJ2-3
TGTGCCAGCAGCCCGGAACAGGGAAATACGCAGTATTTT
CASSPEQGNTQYF
>.|TRBV10-3|TRBD1|TRBJ2-7
TGTGCCATCAGTACCGGGACAGTCGACTACGAGCAGTACTTC
CAISTGTVDYEQYF
>.|TRBV15|.|TRBJ2-7
TGTGCCACCAGCAGACCCCCGGGCCTTGGGCCCTACGAGCAGTACTTC
CATSRPPGLGPYEQYF
>.|TRBV25-1|.|TRBJ1-4
TGTGCCAGCAGACAGGCGGGAAATGAAAAACTGTTTTTT
CASRQAGNEKLFF
>.|TRBV12-2|.|TRBJ2-2
TGTGCAAGTCGCTTCGACTCAGCTAGCGGGGGACGGGGCGGGGAGCTGTTTTTT
CASRFDSASGGRGGELFF
>.|TRBV2|TRBD1|TRBJ1-1
TGTGCCAGCAGTACCATGACAGGGAGAACTGAAGCTTTCTTT
CASSTMTGRTEAFF
>.|TRBV4-1|.|TRBJ1-1
TGCGCCAGCAGCCAAGGGTTTCTTTTAAACACTGAAGCTTTCTTT
CASSQGFLLNTEAFF
>.|TRBV19|.|TRBJ2-3
TGTGCCAGTAGGAGACCCCCTCCGGATACGCAGTATTTT
CASRRPPPDTQYF
>.|TRBV29-1|TRBD1|TRBJ1-4
TGCAGCGTTGAAGTCTACAGGGGGCGTAATGAAAAACTGTTTTTT
CSVEVYRGRNEKLFF